This T cell receptor (beta chain) was sequenced for a study of T-cell memory formation after mild COVID-19. Study context: Largely, the TCR clusters proved donor specific. Overall study findings and caveats: That cross-reactive memory joined was suggested by some responding clones appearing in pre-infection memory.

Trimming removed 0 bases from V and 0 bases from J, with 12 bases in between. The CDR3 is 16 residues long. Per the germline V gene, CDR1 is MNHNY and CDR2 is SVGAGI (reference sequence). 5'RACE with constant-segment primers built TCRalpha and TCRbeta cDNA libraries with UMIs. TCRdb analysed the 5' RACE reads with MiXCR anew, one entry per CDR3 protein. The profile shows some 88,000 distinct CDR3 sequences, approximately 25% of them singletons. This clonotype was counted a few times. The antigen is not known. The clonotype was recovered from a man aged 18 to 29 who had mild COVID-19 (a few samples of this study predate the infection). Cell type and time point are not known. Sequenced sample: PBMCs or a T cell subset sorted from them (not recorded which). The rearrangement uses TRBV6-6 and TRBJ2-7; D is unresolved. The CDR3 region has the DNA TGTGCCAGCAGTTACTCAGCCGGTTTAGGCTCCTACGAGCAGTACTTC. Translating it yields CASSYSAGLGSYEQYF.